These 10 T cell receptor beta chains share one sample of origin, sequenced in a study of cytomegalovirus exposure and HLA in healthy donors. The PCR contained 60 Vbeta and 13 Jbeta primers. Sequencing was performed with immunoSEQ multiplex PCR; in TCRdb, only in-frame clones are kept and a portion is missing. The sample has 150,000 to 200,000 clones; about 72% are singletons. What was sequenced was PBMCs. The receptors shown here come from a human donor in good health.

This clone was found a few times. This chain links TRBV5-6 with TRBJ1-2; TRBD1 matches at 7 bases. The CDR3 has 13 residues. V gave up 4 bases and J gave up 9 bases; unmatched junction bases: 9. Germline V lookup: CDR1 SGHDT, CDR2 YYEEEE. The CDR3 loop reads CASSPTGETSYTF. In nucleotides, the CDR3 is TGTGCCAGCAGCCCCACAGGGGAGACTAGCTACACCTTC.

This clone has more than one count but fewer than ten. This chain uses TRBV7-6 with TRBJ1-6; 8 bases fit TRBD1. The ends lost 1 base at V and 10 bases at J; junction bases unmatched: 6. CDR3 length equals 15 residues. Per the germline V gene, CDR1 is SGHVS and CDR2 is FNYEAQ. In nucleotides, the CDR3 is TGTGCCAGCAGCTTAGGGGGGACAGGCGGCTCACCCCTCCACTTT. It codes for CASSLGGTGGSPLHF.

This chain links TRBV7-8 with TRBJ1-4; perhaps TRBD1 as D (6 bases). The V end lost 2 bases, the J end lost 4 bases, and 14 bases lay between the germline ends. Germline V gives CDR1 SGHVS, CDR2 FQNEAQ. The CDR3 length is 16 residues. The CDR3 nucleotides read TGTGCCAGCAGCTTACTTACAGGACAGAATAATGAAAAACTGTTTTTT. Protein product: CASSLLTGQNNEKLFF.

CDR3 sequence reads: CSAQGQVYGYTF. Here the CDR3 DNA reads TGCAGCGCCCAGGGACAGGTATATGGCTACACCTTC. The V gene is TRBV29-1, the J gene TRBJ1-2, with 8 bases fitting TRBD1. This CDR3 is 12 amino acids long. V lost 7 bases and J lost 5; bases outside the gene matches: 6. Germline V gene data show CDR1 as SQVTM and CDR2 as ANQGSEA.

The J gene is TRBJ2-7, the V gene TRBV20-1; D gene uncertain. This CDR3 comprises 11 residues. Germline CDR1 DFQATT, CDR2 SNEGSKA (reference sequence). V lost 3 bases and J lost 6, with 9 bases in between. CDR3 sequence reads: CSASGSREQYF. DNA of the CDR3: TGCAGTGCTAGTGGTAGCCGCGAGCAGTACTTC.

The CDR3 region has the DNA TGTGCCAGCAGTTTATACCGACAAATGAATGAAAAACTGTTTTTT. Translating it yields CASSLYRQMNEKLFF. J is TRBJ1-4 and V is TRBV27; D unresolved. Germline V gene sequence: CDR1 MNHEY, CDR2 SMNVEV (reference sequence). V was clipped by 1 base and J by 5 bases, with 11 bases between them. This CDR3 comprises 15 residues.

The chain joins TRBV5-4 to TRBJ2-1; maybe TRBD2 (6 bases). CDR3 length: 15 residues. Trimming removed 4 bases at V and 0 bases at J, with 11 bases between. In germline, CDR1 is SGHNT, CDR2 YYREEE (reference sequence). The CDR3 loop reads CASSPDGSSYNEQFF. The CDR3 DNA reads as TGTGCCAGCAGCCCGGACGGGAGCTCCTACAATGAGCAGTTCTTC. Based on the CDR3 plus reference TRBV5-4 and TRBJ2-1, the full variable domain is ETGVTQSPTHLIKTRGQQVTLRCSSQSGHNTVSWYQQALGQGPQFIFQYYREEENGRGNFPPRFSGLQFPNYSSELNVNALELDDSALYLCASSPDGSSYNEQFFGPGTRLTVL.

The chain joins TRBV7-2 to TRBJ1-2, with D possibly TRBD1 on 6 matching bases. Trimming removed 1 base at V and 0 bases at J, with 15 bases between. Germline lookup yields CDR1 SGHTA and CDR2 FQGNSA. CDR3 length equals 17 residues. The CDR3 loop reads CASSLGGTSTSNYGYTF. The CDR3 DNA reads TGTGCCAGCAGCTTAGGGGGGACATCAACTTCTAACTATGGCTACACCTTC.

The CDR3 DNA follows: TGTGCCAGCAGCTCTCCAGAGGAGGGAAACACCGGGGAGCTGTTTTTT. Protein sequence: CASSSPEEGNTGELFF. This chain connects TRBV7-3 to TRBJ2-2, with a possible D match to TRBD2 (6 bases). The V end was cut by 4 bases, the J end by 2 bases, with 14 bases between. There are 16 residues in the CDR3. Germline V CDR1 and CDR2: SGHTA, FQGTGA.

This sequence joins TRBV9 and TRBJ1-1, with 8 bases matching TRBD1. CDR1 and CDR2 (germline): SGDLS, YYNGEE. V trimming: 1 base; J trimming: 1 base; junction bases outside the gene matches: 0. This CDR3 contains 14 residues. In nucleotides, the CDR3 is TGTGCCAGCAGCGTAACAGGGGGGAACACTGAAGCTTTCTTT. Translated: CASSVTGGNTEAFF.